The 27 T cell receptor beta chains in this list originate from one sample, sequenced in a study of CD8 T cells in ankylosing spondylitis. Study results and limitations: What appeared characteristic of ankylosing spondylitis blood was a TCR beta motif of several highly homologous variants.

These receptors' targets are unknown. TCRdb independently ran MiXCR on the 5' RACE reads; one entry per CDR3 protein. The data contain some 130,000 distinct CDR3 sequences, roughly 17% of them singletons. The sample was blood, either unsorted or a sorted T cell fraction (not recorded which). Receptor source: a male donor with ankylosing spondylitis.

This clonotype was seen only a few times. The chain carries TRBV2 and TRBJ2-7; 9 nucleotides line up with TRBD2. Germline trimming cut 5 bases from V and 3 bases from J; bases unmatched to any gene: 2. The CDR3 is 13 residues long. Germline V gives CDR1 SNHLY, CDR2 FYNNEI. The CDR3 sequence: CASSMTSGYEQYF. CDR3 DNA: TGTGCCAGCAGTATGACTAGCGGCTACGAGCAGTACTTC.

V is TRBV27 and J is TRBJ2-6, with unresolved D. This CDR3 contains 13 residues. The germline gives CDR1 MNHEY, CDR2 SMNVEV (reference sequence). Trimming removed 6 bases at V and 0 bases at J, with 3 bases between. Written as DNA, the CDR3 is TGTGCCAGCAGGGACTCTGGGGCCAACGTCCTGACTTTC. The encoded protein is CASRDSGANVLTF. Filled out from reference TRBV27 and TRBJ2-6, the complete variable domain reads EAQVTQNPRYLITVTGKKLTVTCSQNMNHEYMSWYRQDPGLGLRQIYYSMNVEVTDKGDVPEGYKVSRKEKRNFPLILESPSPNQTSLYFCASRDSGANVLTFGAGSRLTVL.

This clonotype was counted between two and nine times. V and J are TRBV6-2 or TRBV6-3 and TRBJ1-5; 7 nucleotides line up with TRBD1. J was trimmed by 7 bases and V by 2 bases; bases with no gene match: 8. CDR1 is MNHEY, CDR2 SVGEGT, per germline. The CDR3 spans 15 residues. The chain's CDR3 is CASSYIQGTGQPQHF. The CDR3 DNA sequence: TGTGCCAGCAGTTACATACAGGGGACCGGCCAGCCCCAGCATTTT.

This chain uses TRBV27 with TRBJ1-5, with D perhaps TRBD1 (6 bases). V lost 8 bases and J 0 bases, leaving 11 bases between the germline ends. Germline values: CDR1 MNHEY, CDR2 SMNVEV (reference sequence). The CDR3 extends over 14 amino acids. CDR3 nucleotide sequence: TGTGCCAGCGGAAGGACAGATAGCAATCAGCCCCAGCATTTT. This sequence encodes CASGRTDSNQPQHF.

This clonotype turned up a few times. The gene calls are TRBV7-3 and TRBJ2-3; 7 nucleotides agree with TRBD2. The CDR3 has 14 amino acids. The germline gives CDR1 SGHTA, CDR2 FQGTGA. J was trimmed by 4 bases and V by 3 bases; bases with no gene match: 4. CDR3 DNA sequence: TGTGCCAGCAGCTTGGGCGGGAGCTCAGATACGCAGTATTTT. Translated: CASSLGGSSDTQYF. Filled out from reference TRBV7-3 and TRBJ2-3, the complete variable domain reads GAGVSQTPSNKVTEKGKYVELRCDPISGHTALYWYRQSLGQGPEFLIYFQGTGAADDSGLPNDRFFAVRPEGSVSTLKIQRTERGDSAVYLCASSLGGSSDTQYFGPGTRLTVL.

The genes are TRBV27 and TRBJ2-7; D may be TRBD1 or TRBD2 (5 bases each). The CDR3 covers 14 residues. V shed 5 bases and J shed 2 bases, with 13 bases lying between them. The germline gives CDR1 MNHEY, CDR2 SMNVEV (reference sequence). The CDR3 DNA follows: TGTGCCAGCAGTCCAGGGACGGACGCCTACGAGCAGTACTTC. Encoded protein: CASSPGTDAYEQYF.

This clonotype was picked up many times. The gene calls are TRBV7-9 and TRBJ2-2, with 8 positions matching TRBD2. The ends lost 4 bases at V and 5 bases at J; junction bases unmatched: 9. There are 16 residues in the CDR3. Germline CDR1 SEHNR, CDR2 FQNEAQ (reference sequence). The chain's CDR3 is CASSSKREYGTGELFF. The CDR3 DNA reads as TGTGCCAGCAGCTCTAAGCGGGAGTACGGGACCGGGGAGCTGTTTTTT. The variable domain in full, completed from reference TRBV7-9 and TRBJ2-2, reads DTGVSQNPRHKITKRGQNVTFRCDPISEHNRLYWYRQTLGQGPEFLTYFQNEAQLEKSRLLSDRFSAERPKGSFSTLEIQRTEQGDSAMYLCASSSKREYGTGELFFGEGSRLTVL.

The chain couples TRBV12-3 or TRBV12-4 to TRBJ1-3; tentatively, D is TRBD1 (6 bases). The CDR3 consists of 15 residues. With 5 bases removed from V and 0 bases from J, the gap between germline ends came to 11 bases. CDR3 sequence reads: CASSPGQPSGNTIYF. The CDR3 DNA is TGTGCCAGCAGTCCTGGACAGCCCTCTGGAAACACCATATATTTT.

This clonotype turned up a few times. The chain links TRBV27 to TRBJ2-6; tentative D call: TRBD1 (6 bases). This CDR3 region has 18 residues. Trimming shortened V by 0 bases and J by 0 bases, and 12 bases separated the two germline ends. Germline CDR1 is MNHEY and CDR2 is SMNVEV (reference sequence). CDR3 in amino acids: CASSLSRGVLSGANVLTF. CDR3 sequence (DNA): TGTGCCAGCAGTTTATCCAGGGGCGTCCTCTCTGGGGCCAACGTCCTGACTTTC.

The gene calls are TRBV7-9 and TRBJ2-1; 11 nucleotides match TRBD2. The V gene's germline CDR1 is SEHNR and CDR2 FQNEAQ (reference sequence). V lost 1 base, J lost 14 bases, and 7 bases stayed unmatched. There are 14 residues in the CDR3. Here the CDR3 reads CASSLGTSGPVKFF. In DNA, the CDR3 is TGTGCCAGCAGCTTAGGGACTAGCGGGCCCGTCAAGTTCTTC.

V usage is TRBV7-7 and J usage is TRBJ2-5; either TRBD1 or TRBD2 may supply D (5 bases each). V lost 3 bases and J lost 1, with 12 bases in between. The CDR3 covers 15 residues. CDR1 is SSHAT, CDR2 FNYEAQ, per germline (reference sequence). The CDR3 protein is CASSLSSGTQETQYF. The CDR3 nucleotides are TGTGCCAGCAGCTTGTCATCAGGGACCCAAGAGACCCAGTACTTC.

At least ten counts were recorded for this clonotype. The chain employs TRBV29-1 and TRBJ2-3; D is possibly TRBD2 (5 bases). The V gene lost 0 bases and the J gene lost 0 bases, with 10 bases spanning the gap. The CDR3 totals 15 residues. Per germline, CDR1 SQVTM and CDR2 ANQGSEA. The CDR3 here is CSVEEPGGSTDTQYF. The CDR3 DNA reads TGCAGCGTTGAAGAGCCCGGCGGGAGCACAGATACGCAGTATTTT.

This clonotype was seen more than once but under ten times. The chain links TRBV28 to TRBJ2-3; D unresolved. The CDR3 has 13 residues. CDR1 MDHEN and CDR2 SYDVKM come from the germline V gene. V was shortened by 3 bases and J by 4 bases, with 8 bases between the two germline ends. The DNA for the CDR3 is TGTGCCAGCAGTTTGTACAGTCCAGATACGCAGTATTTT. This translates into CASSLYSPDTQYF.

The rearrangement links TRBV7-6 to TRBJ1-5; 7 positions match TRBD1. CDR1 and CDR2 (germline): SGHVS, FNYEAQ. Germline trimming cut 0 bases from V and 4 bases from J; bases unmatched to any gene: 0. CDR3 length: 14 residues. The CDR3 region is CASSLATGNQPQHF. In nucleotides, the CDR3 is TGTGCCAGCAGCTTAGCGACAGGGAATCAGCCCCAGCATTTT.

The V and J genes are TRBV4-1 and TRBJ2-3; no firm D call. The germline V and J ends were trimmed by 0 bases and 6 bases, with 7 bases remaining between them. The germline V gene has CDR1 MGHRA and CDR2 YSYEKL. The CDR3 is made up of 13 amino acids. This chain's CDR3 is CASSQDPGDTQYF. CDR3 sequence (DNA): TGCGCCAGCAGCCAAGATCCCGGGGATACGCAGTATTTT.

The V gene is TRBV15, the J gene TRBJ2-2, with D tentatively TRBD1 (5 bases). V was pared by 3 bases and J by 0 bases, with 26 bases between. The CDR3 is 21 residues long. Germline V gives CDR1 LNHNV, CDR2 YYDKDF (reference sequence). The chain's CDR3 is CATSSPNRIVEPSSNTGELFF. The CDR3 DNA follows: TGTGCCACCAGCAGCCCGAACAGGATAGTAGAACCCTCCTCGAACACCGGGGAGCTGTTTTTT.

This clonotype is large. This chain uses TRBV16 with TRBJ2-7; no reliable D call. This CDR3 contains 14 residues. Germline V gives CDR1 KGHSY, CDR2 FQNENV. V was pared by 0 bases and J by 6 bases, with 12 bases between. DNA for the CDR3: TGTGCCAGCAGCCAATCCTCGGTAGCTGGCGAGCAGTACTTC. This encodes CASSQSSVAGEQYF. Drawing the rest from reference TRBV16 and TRBJ2-7, the complete variable domain is GEEVAQTPKHLVRGEGQKAKLYCAPIKGHSYVFWYQQVLKNEFKFLISFQNENVFDETGMPKERFSAKCLPNSPCSLEIQATKLEDSAVYFCASSQSSVAGEQYFGPGTRLTVT.

This clonotype was observed a few times. The V gene is TRBV20-1, the J gene TRBJ2-5; 9 nucleotides match TRBD2. In germline, CDR1 is DFQATT, CDR2 SNEGSKA (reference sequence). The trim removed 1 base at V and 5 bases at J, leaving 11 bases unmatched. This CDR3 comprises 16 residues. The CDR3 spells CSARAREGTGWETQYF. CDR3 sequence (DNA): TGCAGTGCTAGAGCGCGGGAGGGCACCGGTTGGGAGACCCAGTACTTC.

The chain links TRBV12-3 or TRBV12-4 to TRBJ2-5; 9 bases map to TRBD2. Losses at the gene ends were 0 bases for V and 4 bases for J; bases not matched to a gene: 6. The CDR3 consists of 16 residues. The CDR3 sequence is CASSLAGGRAGETQYF. CDR3 DNA: TGTGCCAGCAGTTTAGCGGGCGGGAGGGCAGGAGAGACCCAGTACTTC.

This chain connects TRBV5-5 to TRBJ1-3, with a weak D call TRBD1 (5 bases). The CDR3 totals 15 residues. Trimming left V 0 bases short and J 4 bases short, with 11 bases between. Germline V gives CDR1 SGHKS, CDR2 YYEKEE (reference sequence). The CDR3 protein is CASSLVLGVGNTIYF. The CDR3, as DNA: TGTGCCAGCAGCTTGGTACTGGGGGTAGGAAACACCATATATTTT.

This clonotype was counted a few times. The chain uses TRBV28 and TRBJ1-5; no clear D gene. CDR1 is MDHEN and CDR2 is SYDVKM in the germline V gene. V was cut by 6 bases and J by 7 bases, with 13 bases left in between. The CDR3 is made up of 13 amino acids. CDR3 coding DNA: TGTGCCAGCAGCCCTCGGCTTCTCCAGCCCCAGCATTTT. Its protein is CASSPRLLQPQHF.

The chain has TRBV27 and TRBJ1-1; D might be TRBD1 (5 bases). This CDR3 comprises 13 residues. CDR1 is MNHEY, CDR2 SMNVEV, per germline (reference sequence). With 3 bases removed from V and 10 bases from J, the gap between germline ends came to 15 bases. The CDR3 DNA is TGTGCCAGCAGTTTGGTGGGGGTAGAGGGAGCTTTCTTT. Its translation: CASSLVGVEGAFF.

The genes are TRBV12-5 and TRBJ2-1; TRBD2 agrees at 7 bases. V was pared by 5 bases and J by 9 bases, with 7 bases of the junction left unmatched. The CDR3 is made up of 13 amino acids. CDR1 is LGHNT, CDR2 FRNRAP, per germline. The CDR3, as DNA: TGTGCTAGTGGTCCCCGGGGGGATTTTGAGCAGTTCTTC. Protein product: CASGPRGDFEQFF.

CDR3 coding DNA: TGTGCCAGCGCCTTGGGAGCTGCCGGGGAGCTGTTTTTT. Its translation is CASALGAAGELFF. V is TRBV12-3 or TRBV12-4 and J is TRBJ2-2, with D maybe TRBD2 (5 bases). The CDR3 has 13 amino acids. V gave up 8 bases and J gave up 6 bases, with 13 bases separating them.

The chain links TRBV27 to TRBJ2-5; D is ambiguous. There are 14 residues in the CDR3. Germline V lookup: CDR1 MNHEY, CDR2 SMNVEV (reference sequence). V was shortened by 4 bases and J by 1 base, with 10 bases between the two germline ends. CDR3 in DNA: TGTGCCAGCAGTTCCTGGAGAGGCCAAGAGACCCAGTACTTC. Translated: CASSSWRGQETQYF.

In its sample, this clonotype was seen a few times. The V call is TRBV7-9, the J call TRBJ2-5; D gene unclear. The ends were cut back, 3 bases at V and 3 bases at J, with 5 bases in the middle. The CDR3 extends over 12 amino acids. The germline gives CDR1 SEHNR, CDR2 FQNEAQ (reference sequence). The chain's CDR3 is CASSLSEETQYF. CDR3 bases: TGTGCCAGCAGCTTGAGTGAAGAGACCCAGTACTTC. The variable domain in full, completed from reference TRBV7-9 and TRBJ2-5, reads DTGVSQNPRHKITKRGQNVTFRCDPISEHNRLYWYRQTLGQGPEFLTYFQNEAQLEKSRLLSDRFSAERPKGSFSTLEIQRTEQGDSAMYLCASSLSEETQYFGPGTRLLVL.

The chain has TRBV28 and TRBJ2-2; TRBD1 agrees at 8 bases. The CDR3 spans 15 residues. Trimming cost V 11 bases and J 1 base; bases outside gene matches: 9. Germline values: CDR1 MDHEN, CDR2 SYDVKM. CDR3 protein: CAGQETGENTGELFF. Written as DNA, the CDR3 is TGTGCCGGACAAGAGACAGGGGAGAACACCGGGGAGCTGTTTTTT.